This TCR beta chain derives from a study of blood T cells in healthy people across ages. A second about 7 to 12 cycle PCR used barcoded and J-beta primers. Via MiXCR, TCRdb re-called the 5' RACE reads, giving one row per CDR3 protein. This table has some 1,000,000 distinct CDR3 sequences, under 30% appearing once. The V end lost 3 bases, the J end lost 5 bases, and 10 bases lay between the germline ends. In germline, CDR1 is WSHSY, CDR2 SAAADI. This CDR3 is built from 13 residues. These data were also filed under a second study, of T cells of mothers and their children. In that study: Overlap ran slightly, non-significantly higher for related than unrelated mother-child pairs.

The sequenced sample consisted of blood. The chain links TRBV10-2 to TRBJ1-1; a weak D match, TRBD1 (5 bases). This receptor was identified in a girl between 2 and 10 years old in good health. The CDR3 here is CASSDSTATEAFF. The CDR3 DNA follows: TGCGCCAGCAGTGATTCGACAGCAACTGAAGCTTTCTTT.